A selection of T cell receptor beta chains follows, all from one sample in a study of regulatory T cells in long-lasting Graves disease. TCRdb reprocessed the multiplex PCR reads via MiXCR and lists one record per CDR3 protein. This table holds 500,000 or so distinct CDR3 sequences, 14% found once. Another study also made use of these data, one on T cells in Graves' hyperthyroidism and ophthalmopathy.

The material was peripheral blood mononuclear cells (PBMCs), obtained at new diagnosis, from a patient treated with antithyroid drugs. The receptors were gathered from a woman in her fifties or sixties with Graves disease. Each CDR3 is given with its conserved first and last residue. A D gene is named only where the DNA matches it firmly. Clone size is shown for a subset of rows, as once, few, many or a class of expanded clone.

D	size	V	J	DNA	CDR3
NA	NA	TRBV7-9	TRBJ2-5	TGTGCCAGCCCCCCGGGGGACGGGGAGACCCAGTACTTC	CASPPGDGETQYF
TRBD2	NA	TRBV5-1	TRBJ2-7	TGCGCCAGCAGCTTTTTGACTAGCGGGGGGAAGTCCTACGAGCAGTACTTC	CASSFLTSGGKSYEQYF
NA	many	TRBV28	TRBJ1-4	TGTGCCAGCAGTTACCCACCTAGGGACGGTGAAAAACTGTTTTTT	CASSYPPRDGEKLFF
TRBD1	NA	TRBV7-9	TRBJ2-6	TGTGCCAGCAGCCCCAAACGGGGGACAGGGATTCGGGCCGGGGCCAACGTCCTGACTTTC	CASSPKRGTGIRAGANVLTF
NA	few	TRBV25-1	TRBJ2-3	TGTGCCAGCAGTGAACGACGTGGGGCCACAGATACGCAGTATTTT	CASSERRGATDTQYF
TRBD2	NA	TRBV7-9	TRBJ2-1	TGTGCCAGCAGCTTAAGTCTAGCGGGAGAGTTCGATGGGCAGTTCTTC	CASSLSLAGEFDGQFF
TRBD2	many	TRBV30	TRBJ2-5	TGTGCCTGGAGCGGGAGCGGGAGACAAGAGACCCAGTACTTC	CAWSGSGRQETQYF
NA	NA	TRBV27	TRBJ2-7	TGTGCCAGCCGTCGAGCCCTCAACGGGGCCTACGAGCAGTACTTC	CASRRALNGAYEQYF
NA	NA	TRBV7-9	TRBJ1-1	TGTGCCAGCAGCTTGTCACAGAACACTGAAACTTTCTTT	CASSLSQNTETFF
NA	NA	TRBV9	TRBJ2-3	TGTGCCAGCAGCGTACTCAACACAGATACGCAGTATTTT	CASSVLNTDTQYF
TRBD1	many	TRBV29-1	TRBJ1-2	TGCAGCGTTGAGTTCTACAGGGGGGGTTTGGACTATGGCTACACCTTC	CSVEFYRGGLDYGYTF
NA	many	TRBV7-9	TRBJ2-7	TGTGCCAGCAGCTTTACTGGTGGGGCACGTTACGAGCAGTACTTC	CASSFTGGARYEQYF
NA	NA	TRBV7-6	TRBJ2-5	TGTGCCAGCAGCGAAATGGATGCCCTTTCCGAGACCCAGTACTTC	CASSEMDALSETQYF
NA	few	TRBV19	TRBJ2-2	TGTGCCTCATACAGGGAGTACGGCACCGGGGAGCTGTTTTTT	CASYREYGTGELFF
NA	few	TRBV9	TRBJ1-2	TGTGCCAGCAGCGTAGGCAGTGCCAACTATGGCTACACCTTC	CASSVGSANYGYTF
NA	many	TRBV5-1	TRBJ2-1	TGCGCCAGCAGCGAACTTTACAATGAGCAGTTCTTC	CASSELYNEQFF
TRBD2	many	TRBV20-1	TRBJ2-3	TGCAGTGCTAGAGATTCCGGGACTAGCGGGAGGGAAGATACGCAGTATTTT	CSARDSGTSGREDTQYF
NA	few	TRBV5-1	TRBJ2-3	TGCGCCAGCAGCTTCGGCCAGGAGTTCACAGATACGCAGTATTTT	CASSFGQEFTDTQYF
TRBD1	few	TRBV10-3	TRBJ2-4	TGTGCCATCAGTGAGGCCTGGGACAGCCTAATAGCCAAAAACATTCAGTACTTC	CAISEAWDSLIAKNIQYF
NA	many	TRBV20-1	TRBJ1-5	TGCAGTGCTAGTGAGGGACGGATAAATCAGCCCCAGCATTTT	CSASEGRINQPQHF
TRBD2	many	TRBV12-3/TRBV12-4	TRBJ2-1	TGTGCCAGCAGTCAACGGACTAGCGGTCCCTACAATGAGCAGTTCTTC	CASSQRTSGPYNEQFF
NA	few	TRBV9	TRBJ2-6	TGTGCCAGCAGCGATGAGGGGCCCGGGGCCAACGTCCTGACTTTC	CASSDEGPGANVLTF
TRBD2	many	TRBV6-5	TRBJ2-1	TGTGCCAGCAGTTACCAGGCTAGCGGGAGGGACAATGAGCAGTTCTTC	CASSYQASGRDNEQFF
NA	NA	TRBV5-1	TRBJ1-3	TGCGCCAGCAGCTCCCTCGGATGGGAGGCTGGAAACACCATATATTTT	CASSSLGWEAGNTIYF